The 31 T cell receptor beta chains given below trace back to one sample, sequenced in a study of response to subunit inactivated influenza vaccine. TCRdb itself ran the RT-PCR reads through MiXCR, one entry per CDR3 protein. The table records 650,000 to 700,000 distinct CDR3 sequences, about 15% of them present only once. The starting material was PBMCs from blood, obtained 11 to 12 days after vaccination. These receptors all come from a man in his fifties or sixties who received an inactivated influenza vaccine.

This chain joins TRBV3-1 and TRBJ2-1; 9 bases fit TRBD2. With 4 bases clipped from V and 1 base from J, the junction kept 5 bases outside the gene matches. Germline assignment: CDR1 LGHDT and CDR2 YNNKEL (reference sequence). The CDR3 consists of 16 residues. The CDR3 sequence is CASSRAGGPSYNEQFF. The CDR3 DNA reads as TGTGCCAGCAGCCGAGCGGGAGGCCCATCCTACAATGAGCAGTTCTTC.

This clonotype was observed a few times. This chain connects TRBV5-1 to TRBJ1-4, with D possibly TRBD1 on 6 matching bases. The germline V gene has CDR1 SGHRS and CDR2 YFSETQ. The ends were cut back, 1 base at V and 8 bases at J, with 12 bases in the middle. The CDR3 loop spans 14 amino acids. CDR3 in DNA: TGCGCCAGCAGCTTGTCGGAGGGGGTGGAAAAACTGTTTTTT. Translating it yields CASSLSEGVEKLFF.

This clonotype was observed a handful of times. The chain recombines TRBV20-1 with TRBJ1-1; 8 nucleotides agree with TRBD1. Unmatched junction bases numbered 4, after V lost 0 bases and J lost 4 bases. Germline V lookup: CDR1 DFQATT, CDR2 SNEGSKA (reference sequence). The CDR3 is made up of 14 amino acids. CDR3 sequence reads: CSARDQGAGTEAFF. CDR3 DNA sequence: TGCAGTGCTAGAGATCAGGGGGCCGGCACTGAAGCTTTCTTT.

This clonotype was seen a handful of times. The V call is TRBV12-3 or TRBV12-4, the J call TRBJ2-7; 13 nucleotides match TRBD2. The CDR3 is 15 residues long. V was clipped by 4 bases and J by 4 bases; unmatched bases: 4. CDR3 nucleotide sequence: TGTGCCAGCAGTTCCAGGACTAGCGGGAGATACGAGCAGTACTTC. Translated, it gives CASSSRTSGRYEQYF.

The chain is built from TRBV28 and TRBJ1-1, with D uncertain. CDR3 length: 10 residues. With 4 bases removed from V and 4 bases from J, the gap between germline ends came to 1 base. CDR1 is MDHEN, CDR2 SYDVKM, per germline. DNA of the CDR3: TGTGCCAGCAGTTCCACTGAAGCTTTCTTT. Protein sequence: CASSSTEAFF.

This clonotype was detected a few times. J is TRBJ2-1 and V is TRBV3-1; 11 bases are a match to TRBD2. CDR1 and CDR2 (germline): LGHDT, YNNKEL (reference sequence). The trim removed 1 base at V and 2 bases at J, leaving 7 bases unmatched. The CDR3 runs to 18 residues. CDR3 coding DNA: TGTGCCAGCAGCCAAGGAACTAGCGGGAGTCGACCCTACAATGAGCAGTTCTTC. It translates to CASSQGTSGSRPYNEQFF.

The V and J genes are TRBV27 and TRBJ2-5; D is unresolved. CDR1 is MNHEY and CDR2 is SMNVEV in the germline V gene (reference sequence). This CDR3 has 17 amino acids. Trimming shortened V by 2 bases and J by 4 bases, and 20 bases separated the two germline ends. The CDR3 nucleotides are TGTGCCAGCAGTTTAAGTCCGGGTACAGCAGGTCGAGAGACCCAGTACTTC. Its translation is CASSLSPGTAGRETQYF.

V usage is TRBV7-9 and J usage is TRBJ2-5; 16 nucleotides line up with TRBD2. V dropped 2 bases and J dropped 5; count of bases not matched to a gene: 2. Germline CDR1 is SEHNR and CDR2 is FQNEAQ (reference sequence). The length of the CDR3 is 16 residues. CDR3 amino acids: CASSLQGLAGGETQYF. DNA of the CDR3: TGTGCCAGCAGCTTACAGGGACTAGCGGGAGGGGAGACCCAGTACTTC.

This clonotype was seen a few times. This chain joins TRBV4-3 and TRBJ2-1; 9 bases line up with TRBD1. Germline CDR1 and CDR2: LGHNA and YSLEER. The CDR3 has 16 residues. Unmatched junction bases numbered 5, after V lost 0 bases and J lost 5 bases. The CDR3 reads CASSQDMDRGDNEQFF. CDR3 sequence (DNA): TGCGCCAGCAGCCAAGATATGGACAGGGGTGACAATGAGCAGTTCTTC.

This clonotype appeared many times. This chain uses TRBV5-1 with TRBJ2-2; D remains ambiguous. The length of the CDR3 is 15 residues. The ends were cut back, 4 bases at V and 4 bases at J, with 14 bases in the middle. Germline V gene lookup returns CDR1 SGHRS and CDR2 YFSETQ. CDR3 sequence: CASSQNQPGTGELFF. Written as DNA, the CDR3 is TGCGCCAGCAGCCAAAACCAACCCGGCACCGGGGAGCTGTTTTTT.

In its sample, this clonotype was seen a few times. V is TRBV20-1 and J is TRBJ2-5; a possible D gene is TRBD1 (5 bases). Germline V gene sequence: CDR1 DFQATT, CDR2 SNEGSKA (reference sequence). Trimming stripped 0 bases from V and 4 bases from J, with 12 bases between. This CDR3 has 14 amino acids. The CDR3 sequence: CSARDRTGTETQYF. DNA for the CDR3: TGCAGTGCTAGAGATCGCACAGGAACAGAGACCCAGTACTTC.

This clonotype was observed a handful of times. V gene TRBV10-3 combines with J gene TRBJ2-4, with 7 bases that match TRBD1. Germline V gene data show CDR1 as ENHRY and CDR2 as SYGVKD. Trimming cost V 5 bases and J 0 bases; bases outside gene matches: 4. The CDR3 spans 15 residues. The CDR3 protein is CAISRTGQAKNIQYF. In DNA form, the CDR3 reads TGTGCCATCAGTCGGACAGGCCAAGCCAAAAACATTCAGTACTTC.

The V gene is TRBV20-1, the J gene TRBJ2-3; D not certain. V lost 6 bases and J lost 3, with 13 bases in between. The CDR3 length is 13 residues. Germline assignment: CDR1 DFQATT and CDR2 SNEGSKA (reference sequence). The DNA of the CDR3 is TGCAGTGCGCCCCACGCTCCGACAGATACGCAGTATTTT. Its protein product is CSAPHAPTDTQYF.

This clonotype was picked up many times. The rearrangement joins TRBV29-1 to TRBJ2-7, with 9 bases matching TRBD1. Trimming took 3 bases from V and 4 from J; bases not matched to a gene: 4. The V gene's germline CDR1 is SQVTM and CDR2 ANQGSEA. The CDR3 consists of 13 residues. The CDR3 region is CSVDSGQGYEQYF. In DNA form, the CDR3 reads TGCAGCGTTGATTCGGGACAGGGTTACGAGCAGTACTTC.

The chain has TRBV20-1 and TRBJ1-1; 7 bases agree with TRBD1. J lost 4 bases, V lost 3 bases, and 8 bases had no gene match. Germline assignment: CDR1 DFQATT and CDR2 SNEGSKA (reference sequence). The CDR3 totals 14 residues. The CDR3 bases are TGCAGTGCTAGCAATGCCGCAGGGGGCACTGAAGCTTTCTTT. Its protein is CSASNAAGGTEAFF.

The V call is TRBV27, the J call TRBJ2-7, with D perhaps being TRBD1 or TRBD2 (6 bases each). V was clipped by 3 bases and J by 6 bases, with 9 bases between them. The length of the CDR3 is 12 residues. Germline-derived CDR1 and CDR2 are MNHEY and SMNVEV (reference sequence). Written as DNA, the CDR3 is TGTGCCAGCAGTTTCTCGGGGGCCGAGCAGTACTTC. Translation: CASSFSGAEQYF.

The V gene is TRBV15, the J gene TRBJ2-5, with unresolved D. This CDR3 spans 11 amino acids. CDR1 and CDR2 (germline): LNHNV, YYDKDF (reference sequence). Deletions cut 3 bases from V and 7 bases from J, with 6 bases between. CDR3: CATSSSATQYF. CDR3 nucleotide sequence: TGTGCCACCAGCAGTTCGGCGACCCAGTACTTC.

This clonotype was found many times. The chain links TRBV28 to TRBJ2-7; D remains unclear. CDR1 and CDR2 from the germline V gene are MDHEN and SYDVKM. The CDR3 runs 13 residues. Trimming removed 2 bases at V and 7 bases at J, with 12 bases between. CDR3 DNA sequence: TGTGCCAGCAGTTTAATGTACTACCCTGAGCAGTACTTC. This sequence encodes CASSLMYYPEQYF.

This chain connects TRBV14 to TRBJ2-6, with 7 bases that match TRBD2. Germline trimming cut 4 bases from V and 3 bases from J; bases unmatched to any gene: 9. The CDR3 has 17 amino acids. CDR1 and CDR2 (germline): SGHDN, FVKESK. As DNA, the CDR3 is TGTGCCAGCAGCCCGGGGAGGGAGAACTTTGGGGCCAACGTCCTGACTTTC. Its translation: CASSPGRENFGANVLTF. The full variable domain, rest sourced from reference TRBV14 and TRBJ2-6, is EAGVTQFPSHSVIEKGQTVTLRCDPISGHDNLYWYRRVMGKEIKFLLHFVKESKQDESGMPNNRFLAERTGGTYSTLKVQPAELEDSGVYFCASSPGRENFGANVLTFGAGSRLTVL.

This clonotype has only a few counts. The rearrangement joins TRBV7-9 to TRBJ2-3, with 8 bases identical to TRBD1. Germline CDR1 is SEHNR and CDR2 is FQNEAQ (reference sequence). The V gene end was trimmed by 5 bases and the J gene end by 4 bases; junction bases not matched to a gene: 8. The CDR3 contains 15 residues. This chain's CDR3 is CASSPRDRRADTQYF. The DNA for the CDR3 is TGTGCCAGCAGCCCCCGGGACAGGCGGGCAGATACGCAGTATTTT.

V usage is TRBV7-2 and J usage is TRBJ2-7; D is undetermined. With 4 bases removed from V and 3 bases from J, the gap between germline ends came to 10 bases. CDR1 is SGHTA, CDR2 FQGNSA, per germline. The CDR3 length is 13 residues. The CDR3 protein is CASSSVPGYEQYF. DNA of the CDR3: TGTGCCAGCAGCTCTGTGCCGGGCTACGAGCAGTACTTC.

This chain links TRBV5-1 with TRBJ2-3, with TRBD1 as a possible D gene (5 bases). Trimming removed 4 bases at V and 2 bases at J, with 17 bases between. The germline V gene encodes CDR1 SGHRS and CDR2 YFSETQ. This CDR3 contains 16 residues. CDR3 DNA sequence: TGCGCCAGCAGCAGGCCGGACACTCTTAACACAGATACGCAGTATTTT. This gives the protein CASSRPDTLNTDTQYF.

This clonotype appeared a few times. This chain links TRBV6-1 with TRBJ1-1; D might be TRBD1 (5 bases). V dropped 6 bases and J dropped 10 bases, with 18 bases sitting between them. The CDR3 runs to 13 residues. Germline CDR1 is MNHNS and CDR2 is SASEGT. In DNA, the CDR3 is TGTGCCAGCAGAACCTCCCAGGGTGGGGGAGCTTTCTTT. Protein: CASRTSQGGGAFF.

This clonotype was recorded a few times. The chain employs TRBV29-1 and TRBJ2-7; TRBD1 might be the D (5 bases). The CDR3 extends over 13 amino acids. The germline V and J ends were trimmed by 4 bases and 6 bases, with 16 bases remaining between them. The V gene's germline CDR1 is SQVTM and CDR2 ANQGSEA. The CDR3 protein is CSVGVLDTSEQYF. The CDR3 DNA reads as TGCAGCGTTGGAGTACTGGACACTTCCGAGCAGTACTTC.

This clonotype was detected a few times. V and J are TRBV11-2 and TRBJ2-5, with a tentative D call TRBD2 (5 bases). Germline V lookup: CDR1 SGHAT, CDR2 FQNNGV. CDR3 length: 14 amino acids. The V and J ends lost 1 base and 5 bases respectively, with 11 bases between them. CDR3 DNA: TGTGCCAGCAGCTTAGTATCGGGGATCGAGACCCAGTACTTC. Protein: CASSLVSGIETQYF.

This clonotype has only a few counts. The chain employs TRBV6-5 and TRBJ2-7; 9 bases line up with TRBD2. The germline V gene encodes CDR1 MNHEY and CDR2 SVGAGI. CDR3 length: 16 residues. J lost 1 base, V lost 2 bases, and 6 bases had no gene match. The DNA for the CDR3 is TGTGCCAGCAGTTACGGCCCGGGACTAGCATCCTACGAGCAGTACTTC. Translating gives CASSYGPGLASYEQYF.

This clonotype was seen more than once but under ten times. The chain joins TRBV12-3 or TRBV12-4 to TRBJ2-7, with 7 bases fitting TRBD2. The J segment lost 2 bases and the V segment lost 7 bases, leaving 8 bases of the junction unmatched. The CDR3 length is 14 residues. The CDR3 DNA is TGTGCCAGCACCTTAAACAGCGGGGCCTACGAGCAGTACTTC. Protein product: CASTLNSGAYEQYF.

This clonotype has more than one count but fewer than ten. The CDR3 reads CSAGRGGQGDTQYF. For the CDR3, the DNA is TGCAGTGCTGGGCGAGGGGGGCAAGGAGATACGCAGTATTTT. The V call is TRBV20-1, the J call TRBJ2-3; either TRBD1 or TRBD2 may supply D (6 bases each). Germline V lookup: CDR1 DFQATT, CDR2 SNEGSKA (reference sequence). V lost 5 bases to trimming and J lost 5 bases, with 17 bases between them. The CDR3 contains 14 residues.

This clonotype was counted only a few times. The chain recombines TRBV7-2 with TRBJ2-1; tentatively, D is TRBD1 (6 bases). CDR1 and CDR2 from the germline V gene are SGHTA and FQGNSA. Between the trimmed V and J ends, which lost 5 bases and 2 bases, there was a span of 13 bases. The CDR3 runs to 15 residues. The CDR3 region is CASSPRGLTYNEQFF. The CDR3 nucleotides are TGTGCCAGCAGCCCCAGGGGCTTAACCTACAATGAGCAGTTCTTC.

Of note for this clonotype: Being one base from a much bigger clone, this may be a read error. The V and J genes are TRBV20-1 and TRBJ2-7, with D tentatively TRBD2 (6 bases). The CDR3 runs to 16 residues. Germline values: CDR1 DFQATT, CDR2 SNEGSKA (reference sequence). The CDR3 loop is CCARDPSRGKDYEQYF. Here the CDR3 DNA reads TGCTGTGCTAGAGACCCATCCCGGGGGAAAGACTACGAGCAGTACTTC.

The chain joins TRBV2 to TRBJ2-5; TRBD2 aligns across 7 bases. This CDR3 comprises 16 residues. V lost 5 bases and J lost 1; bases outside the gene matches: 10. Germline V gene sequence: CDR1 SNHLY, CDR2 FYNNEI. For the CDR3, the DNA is TGTGCCAGCAGTTCCTCCCGGACTAGGCCCCAAGAGACCCAGTACTTC. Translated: CASSSSRTRPQETQYF.